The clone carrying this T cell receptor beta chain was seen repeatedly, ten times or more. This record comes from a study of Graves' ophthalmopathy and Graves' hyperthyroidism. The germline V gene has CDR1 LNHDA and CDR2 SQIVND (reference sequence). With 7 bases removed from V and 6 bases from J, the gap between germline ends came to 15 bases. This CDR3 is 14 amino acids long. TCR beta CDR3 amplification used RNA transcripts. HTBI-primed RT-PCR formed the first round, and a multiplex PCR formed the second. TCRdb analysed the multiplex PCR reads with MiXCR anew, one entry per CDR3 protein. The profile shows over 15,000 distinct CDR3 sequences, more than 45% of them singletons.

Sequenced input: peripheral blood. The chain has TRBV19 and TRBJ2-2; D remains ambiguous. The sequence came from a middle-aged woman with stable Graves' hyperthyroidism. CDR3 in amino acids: CASTSRVGAGELFF. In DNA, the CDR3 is TGTGCCAGTACCTCACGAGTGGGTGCCGGGGAGCTGTTTTTT.